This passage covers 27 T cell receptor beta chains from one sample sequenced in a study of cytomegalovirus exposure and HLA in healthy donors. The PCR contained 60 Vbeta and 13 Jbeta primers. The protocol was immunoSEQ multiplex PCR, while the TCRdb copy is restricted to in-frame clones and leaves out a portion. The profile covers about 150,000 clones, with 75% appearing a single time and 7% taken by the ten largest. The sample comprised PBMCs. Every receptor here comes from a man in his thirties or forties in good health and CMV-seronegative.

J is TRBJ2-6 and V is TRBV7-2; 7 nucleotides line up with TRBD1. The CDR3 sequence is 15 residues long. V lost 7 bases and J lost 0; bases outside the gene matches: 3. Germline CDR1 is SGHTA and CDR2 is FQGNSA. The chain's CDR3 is CASTDRNSGANVLTF. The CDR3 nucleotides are TGTGCCAGCACGGACAGGAACTCTGGGGCCAACGTCCTGACTTTC. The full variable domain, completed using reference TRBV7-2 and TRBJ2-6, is GAGVSQSPSNKVTEKGKDVELRCDPISGHTALYWYRQSLGQGLEFLIYFQGNSAPDKSGLPSDRFSAERTGGSVSTLTIQRTQQEDSAVYLCASTDRNSGANVLTFGAGSRLTVL.

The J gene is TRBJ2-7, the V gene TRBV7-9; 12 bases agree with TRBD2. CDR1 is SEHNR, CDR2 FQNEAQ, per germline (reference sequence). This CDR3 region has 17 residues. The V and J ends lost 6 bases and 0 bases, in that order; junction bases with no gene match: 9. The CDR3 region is CASRSGLAGLSSYEQYF. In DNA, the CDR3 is TGTGCCAGCAGATCCGGACTAGCGGGGCTAAGCTCCTACGAGCAGTACTTC.

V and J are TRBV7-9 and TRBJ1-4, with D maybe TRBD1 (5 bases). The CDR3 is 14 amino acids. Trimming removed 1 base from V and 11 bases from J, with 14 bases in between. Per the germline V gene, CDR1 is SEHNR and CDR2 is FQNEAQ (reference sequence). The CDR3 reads CASSLGFQEGKLFF. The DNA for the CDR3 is TGTGCCAGCAGCTTAGGATTCCAGGAGGGGAAACTGTTTTTT.

As DNA, the CDR3 is TGTGCCATCAGTGAGGACAGCTCGAACACTGAAGCTTTCTTT. It translates to CAISEDSSNTEAFF. The genes are TRBV10-3 and TRBJ1-1; TRBD1 is a possible D gene (5 bases). Looked up from germline, CDR1 is ENHRY and CDR2 is SYGVKD. The CDR3 is 14 amino acids. Trimming took off 2 bases at V and 1 base at J, with 8 bases between the two ends.

In DNA form, the CDR3 reads TGTGCCAGCAGCCAAACAGCCGTGAACTCCTACGAGCAGTACTTC. It specifies CASSQTAVNSYEQYF. The gene calls are TRBV14 and TRBJ2-7; D not certain. Germline CDR1 reads SGHDN; CDR2 reads FVKESK. The CDR3 has 15 amino acids. V was pared by 2 bases and J by 0 bases, with 11 bases between.

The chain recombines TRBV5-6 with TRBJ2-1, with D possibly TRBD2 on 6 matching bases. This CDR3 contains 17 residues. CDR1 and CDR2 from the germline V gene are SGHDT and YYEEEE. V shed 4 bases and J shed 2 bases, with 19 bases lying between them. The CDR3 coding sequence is TGTGCCAGCAGCCCTCCCCCTCGGGACTTCCCCTACAATGAGCAGTTCTTC. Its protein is CASSPPPRDFPYNEQFF.

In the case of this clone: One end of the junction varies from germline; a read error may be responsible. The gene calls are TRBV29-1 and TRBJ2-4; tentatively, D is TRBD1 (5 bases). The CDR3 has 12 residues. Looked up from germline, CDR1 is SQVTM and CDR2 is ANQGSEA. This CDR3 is CSGRVAKNSQYF. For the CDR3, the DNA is TGCAGCGGCAGGGTGGCCAAAAACAGTCAGTACTTC.

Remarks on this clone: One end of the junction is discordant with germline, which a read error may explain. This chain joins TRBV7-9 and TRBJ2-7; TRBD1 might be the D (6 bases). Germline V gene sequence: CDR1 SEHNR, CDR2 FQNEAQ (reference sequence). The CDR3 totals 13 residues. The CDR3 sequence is CSSSPDRNYEQYF. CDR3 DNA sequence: TGTTCCAGCAGCCCCGACAGGAACTACGAGCAGTACTTC.

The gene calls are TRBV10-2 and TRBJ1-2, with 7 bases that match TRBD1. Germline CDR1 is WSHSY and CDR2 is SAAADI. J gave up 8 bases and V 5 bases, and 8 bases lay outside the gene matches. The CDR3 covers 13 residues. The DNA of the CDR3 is TGCGCCAGCAGTTTTGACAGGGTGGGCGGCTACACCTTC. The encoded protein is CASSFDRVGGYTF.

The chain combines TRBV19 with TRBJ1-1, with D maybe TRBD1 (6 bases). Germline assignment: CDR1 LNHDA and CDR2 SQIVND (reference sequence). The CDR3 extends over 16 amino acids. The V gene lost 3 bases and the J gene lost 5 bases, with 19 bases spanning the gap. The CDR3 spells CASSMSGRGHGTEAFF. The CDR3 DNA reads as TGTGCCAGTAGTATGTCAGGGAGGGGACATGGGACTGAAGCTTTCTTT.

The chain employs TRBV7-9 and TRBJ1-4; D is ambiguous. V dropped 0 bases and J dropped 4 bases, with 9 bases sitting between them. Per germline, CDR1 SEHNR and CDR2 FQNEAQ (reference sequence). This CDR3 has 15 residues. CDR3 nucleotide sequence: TGTGCCAGCAGCTTAGCAGCGTACCATAATGAAAAACTGTTTTTT. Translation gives CASSLAAYHNEKLFF.

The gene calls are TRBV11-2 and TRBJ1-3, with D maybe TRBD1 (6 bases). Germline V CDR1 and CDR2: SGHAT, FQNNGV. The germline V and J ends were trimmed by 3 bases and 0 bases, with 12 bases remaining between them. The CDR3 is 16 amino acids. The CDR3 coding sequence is TGTGCCAGCAGCTTCCGGGACATCCACTCTGGAAACACCATATATTTT. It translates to CASSFRDIHSGNTIYF. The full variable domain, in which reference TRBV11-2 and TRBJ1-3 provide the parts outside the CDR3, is EAGVAQSPRYKIIEKRQSVAFWCNPISGHATLYWYQQILGQGPKLLIQFQNNGVVDDSQLPKDRFSAERLKGVDSTLKIQPAKLEDSAVYLCASSFRDIHSGNTIYFGEGSWLTVV.

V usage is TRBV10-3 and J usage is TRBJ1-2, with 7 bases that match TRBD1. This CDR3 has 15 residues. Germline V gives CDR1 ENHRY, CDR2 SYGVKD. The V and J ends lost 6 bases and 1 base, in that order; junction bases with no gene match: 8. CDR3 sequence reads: CAIRSDRADNYGYTF. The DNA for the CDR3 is TGTGCCATCAGGAGCGACAGGGCCGATAACTATGGCTACACCTTC.

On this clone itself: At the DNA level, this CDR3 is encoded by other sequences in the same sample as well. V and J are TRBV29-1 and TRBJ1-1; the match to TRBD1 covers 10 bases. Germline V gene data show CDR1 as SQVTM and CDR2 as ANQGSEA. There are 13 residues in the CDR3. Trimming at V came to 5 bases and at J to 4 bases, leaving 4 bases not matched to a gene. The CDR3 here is CSVSTGGGTEAFF. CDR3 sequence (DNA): TGCAGCGTTTCGACAGGGGGCGGCACTGAAGCTTTCTTT.

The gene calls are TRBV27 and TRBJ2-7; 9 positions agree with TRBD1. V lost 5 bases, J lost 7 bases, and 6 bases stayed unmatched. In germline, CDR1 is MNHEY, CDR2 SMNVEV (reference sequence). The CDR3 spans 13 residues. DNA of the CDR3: TGTGCCAGCAGTCCCGGGACAGGGCGGGAGCAGTACTTC. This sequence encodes CASSPGTGREQYF.

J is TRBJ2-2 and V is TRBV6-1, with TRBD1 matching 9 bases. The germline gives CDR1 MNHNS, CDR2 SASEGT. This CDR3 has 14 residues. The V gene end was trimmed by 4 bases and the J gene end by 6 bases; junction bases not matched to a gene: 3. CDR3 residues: CASSGQGVAGELFF. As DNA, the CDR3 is TGTGCCAGCAGTGGACAGGGGGTGGCCGGGGAGCTGTTTTTT.

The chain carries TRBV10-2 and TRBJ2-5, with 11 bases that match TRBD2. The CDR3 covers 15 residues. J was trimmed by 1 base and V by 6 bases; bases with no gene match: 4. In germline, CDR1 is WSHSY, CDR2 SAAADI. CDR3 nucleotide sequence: TGCGCCAGCAGGGGGACTAGCGGAGCCCAAGAGACCCAGTACTTC. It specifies CASRGTSGAQETQYF.

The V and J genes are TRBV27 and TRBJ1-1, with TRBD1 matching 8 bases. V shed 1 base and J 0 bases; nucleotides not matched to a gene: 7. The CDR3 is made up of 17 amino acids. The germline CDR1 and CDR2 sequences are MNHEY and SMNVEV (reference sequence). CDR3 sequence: CASSLFAGTGVNTEAFF. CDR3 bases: TGTGCCAGCAGTTTATTTGCCGGGACAGGTGTGAACACTGAAGCTTTCTTT.

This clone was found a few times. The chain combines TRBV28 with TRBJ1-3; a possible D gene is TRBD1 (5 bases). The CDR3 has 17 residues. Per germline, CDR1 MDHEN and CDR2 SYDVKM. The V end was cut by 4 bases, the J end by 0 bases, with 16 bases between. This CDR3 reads CASSSPDSIFSGNTIYF. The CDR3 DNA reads TGTGCCAGCAGTTCCCCTGACAGCATCTTCTCTGGAAACACCATATATTTT.

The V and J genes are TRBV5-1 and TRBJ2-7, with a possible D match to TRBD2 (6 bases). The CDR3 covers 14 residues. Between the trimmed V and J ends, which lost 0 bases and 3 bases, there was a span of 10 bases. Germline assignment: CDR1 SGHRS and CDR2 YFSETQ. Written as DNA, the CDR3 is TGCGCCAGCAGCTTGGGACTAGGAAACTACGAGCAGTACTTC. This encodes CASSLGLGNYEQYF. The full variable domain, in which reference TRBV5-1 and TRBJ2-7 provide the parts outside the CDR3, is KAGVTQTPRYLIKTRGQQVTLSCSPISGHRSVSWYQQTPGQGLQFLFEYFSETQRNKGNFPGRFSGRQFSNSRSEMNVSTLELGDSALYLCASSLGLGNYEQYFGPGTRLTVT.

The DNA of the CDR3 is TGTGCCAGCAGCACCCCCAGGGGGAGGACAGATACGCAGTATTTT. It codes for CASSTPRGRTDTQYF. The chain has TRBV6-5 and TRBJ2-3; a possible D gene is TRBD1 (7 bases). V was pared by 6 bases and J by 3 bases, with 16 bases between. Germline assignment: CDR1 MNHEY and CDR2 SVGAGI. CDR3 length equals 15 residues.

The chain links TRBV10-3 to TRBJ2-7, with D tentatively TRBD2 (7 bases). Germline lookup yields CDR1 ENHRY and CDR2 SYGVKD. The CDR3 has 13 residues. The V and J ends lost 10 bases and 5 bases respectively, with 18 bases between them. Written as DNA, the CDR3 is TGTGCCACAGGGGTGGCTAGCGGAGACGAGCAGTACTTC. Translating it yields CATGVASGDEQYF.

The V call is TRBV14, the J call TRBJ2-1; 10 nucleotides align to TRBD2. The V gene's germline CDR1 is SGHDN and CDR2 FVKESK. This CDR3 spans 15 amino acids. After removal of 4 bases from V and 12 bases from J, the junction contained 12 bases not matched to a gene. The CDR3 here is CASSPPGSGRGGQFF. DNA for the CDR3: TGTGCCAGCAGCCCCCCGGGCAGCGGGAGGGGCGGGCAGTTCTTC.

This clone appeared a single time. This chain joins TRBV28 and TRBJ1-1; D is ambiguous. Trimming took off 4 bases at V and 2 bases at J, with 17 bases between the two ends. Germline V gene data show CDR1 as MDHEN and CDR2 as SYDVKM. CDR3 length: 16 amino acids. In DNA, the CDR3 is TGTGCCAGCAGTTCCTCCGGGATCCAATTTAACACTGAAGCTTTCTTT. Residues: CASSSSGIQFNTEAFF.

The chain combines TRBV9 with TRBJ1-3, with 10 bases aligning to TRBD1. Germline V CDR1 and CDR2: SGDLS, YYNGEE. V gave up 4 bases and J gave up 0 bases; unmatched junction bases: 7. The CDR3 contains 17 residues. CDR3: CASSPPGQGLSGNTIYF. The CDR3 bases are TGTGCCAGCAGCCCGCCGGGACAGGGGCTCTCTGGAAACACCATATATTTT.

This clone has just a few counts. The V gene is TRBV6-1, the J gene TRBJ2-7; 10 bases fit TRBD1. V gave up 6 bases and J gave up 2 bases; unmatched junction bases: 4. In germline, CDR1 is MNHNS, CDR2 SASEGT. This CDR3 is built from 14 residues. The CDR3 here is CASRPGQGAYEQYF. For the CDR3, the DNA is TGTGCCAGCAGACCCGGACAGGGGGCCTACGAGCAGTACTTC.

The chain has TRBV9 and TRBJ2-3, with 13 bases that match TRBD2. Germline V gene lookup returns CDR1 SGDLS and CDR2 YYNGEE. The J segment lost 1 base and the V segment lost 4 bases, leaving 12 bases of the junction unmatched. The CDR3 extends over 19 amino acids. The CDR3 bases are TGTGCCAGCAGCCTGGGACTAGCGGGGCCACTTGACGGCACAGATACGCAGTATTTT. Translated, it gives CASSLGLAGPLDGTDTQYF.